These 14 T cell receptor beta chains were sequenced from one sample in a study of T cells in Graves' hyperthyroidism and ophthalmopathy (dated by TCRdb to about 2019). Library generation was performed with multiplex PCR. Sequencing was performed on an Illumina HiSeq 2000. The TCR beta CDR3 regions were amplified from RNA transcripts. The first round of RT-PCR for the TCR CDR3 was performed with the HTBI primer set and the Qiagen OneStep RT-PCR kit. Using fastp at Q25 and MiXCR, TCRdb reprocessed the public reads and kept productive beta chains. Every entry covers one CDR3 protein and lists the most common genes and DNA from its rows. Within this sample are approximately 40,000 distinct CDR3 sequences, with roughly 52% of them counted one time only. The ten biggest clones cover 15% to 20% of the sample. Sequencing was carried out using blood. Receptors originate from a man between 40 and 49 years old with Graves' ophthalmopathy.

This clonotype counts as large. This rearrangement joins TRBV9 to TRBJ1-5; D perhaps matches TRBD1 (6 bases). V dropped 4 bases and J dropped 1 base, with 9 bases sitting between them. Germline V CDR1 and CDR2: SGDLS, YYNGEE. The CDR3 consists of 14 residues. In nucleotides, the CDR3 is TGTGCCAGCAGCTCCCAGGGGAGCAATCAGCCCCAGCATTTT. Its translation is CASSSQGSNQPQHF. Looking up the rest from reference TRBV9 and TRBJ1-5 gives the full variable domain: DSGVTQTPKHLITATGQRVTLRCSPRSGDLSVYWYQQSLDQGLQFLIQYYNGEERAKGNILERFSAQQFPDLHSELNLSSLELGDSALYFCASSSQGSNQPQHFGDGTRLSIL.

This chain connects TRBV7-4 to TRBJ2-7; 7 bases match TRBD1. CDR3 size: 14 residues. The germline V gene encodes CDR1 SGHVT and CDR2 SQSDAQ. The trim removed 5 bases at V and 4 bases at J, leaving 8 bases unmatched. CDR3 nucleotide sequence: TGTGCCAGCAGCCAAGGGGGCAGGGTGTACGAGCAGTACTTC. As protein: CASSQGGRVYEQYF.

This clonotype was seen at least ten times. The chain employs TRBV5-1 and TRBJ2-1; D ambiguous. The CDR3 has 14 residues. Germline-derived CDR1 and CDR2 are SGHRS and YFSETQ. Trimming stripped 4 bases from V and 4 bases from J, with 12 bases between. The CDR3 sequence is CASSTETEYNEQFF. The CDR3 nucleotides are TGCGCCAGCAGCACCGAAACCGAATACAATGAGCAGTTCTTC. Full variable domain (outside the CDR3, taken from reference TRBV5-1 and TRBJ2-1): KAGVTQTPRYLIKTRGQQVTLSCSPISGHRSVSWYQQTPGQGLQFLFEYFSETQRNKGNFPGRFSGRQFSNSRSEMNVSTLELGDSALYLCASSTETEYNEQFFGPGTRLTVL.

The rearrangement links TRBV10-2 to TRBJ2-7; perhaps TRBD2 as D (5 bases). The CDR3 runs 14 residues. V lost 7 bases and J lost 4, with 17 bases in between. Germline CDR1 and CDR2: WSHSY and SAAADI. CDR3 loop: CASMAWESGYEQYF. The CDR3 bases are TGCGCCAGCATGGCATGGGAGTCCGGGTACGAGCAGTACTTC.

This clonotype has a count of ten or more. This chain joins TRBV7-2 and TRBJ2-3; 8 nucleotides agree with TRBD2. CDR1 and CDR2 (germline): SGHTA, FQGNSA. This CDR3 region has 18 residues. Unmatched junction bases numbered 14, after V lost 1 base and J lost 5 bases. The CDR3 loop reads CASSLGGGGAGVLDTQYF. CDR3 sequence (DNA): TGTGCCAGCAGCTTAGGAGGGGGTGGAGCGGGGGTCTTAGATACGCAGTATTTT.

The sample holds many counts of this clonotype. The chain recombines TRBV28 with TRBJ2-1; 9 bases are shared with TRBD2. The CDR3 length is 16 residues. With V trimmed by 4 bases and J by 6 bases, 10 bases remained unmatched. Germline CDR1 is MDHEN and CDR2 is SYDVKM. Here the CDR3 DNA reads TGTGCCAGCAGTTCCTCCCGCGGGAGGGTATCCAATGAGCAGTTCTTC. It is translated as CASSSSRGRVSNEQFF.

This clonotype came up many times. CDR3: CASSSSGQGGDEQFF. DNA of the CDR3: TGTGCCAGCAGCTCAAGCGGGCAGGGTGGGGATGAGCAGTTCTTC. The rearrangement uses TRBV9 and TRBJ2-1; weak D call: TRBD2 (6 bases). The V gene lost 4 bases and the J gene lost 8 bases, with 19 bases spanning the gap. The CDR3 runs to 15 residues. The V gene's germline CDR1 is SGDLS and CDR2 YYNGEE.

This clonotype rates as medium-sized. The CDR3 DNA is TGCAGTGCTACCGGGACAGCCTACGAGCAGTACTTC. Translation: CSATGTAYEQYF. V and J are TRBV20-1 and TRBJ2-7; 7 bases are a match to TRBD1. CDR3 length: 12 amino acids. Germline V gives CDR1 DFQATT, CDR2 SNEGSKA (reference sequence). V shed 4 bases, J shed 2 bases, and the junction held 2 bases outside the gene matches.

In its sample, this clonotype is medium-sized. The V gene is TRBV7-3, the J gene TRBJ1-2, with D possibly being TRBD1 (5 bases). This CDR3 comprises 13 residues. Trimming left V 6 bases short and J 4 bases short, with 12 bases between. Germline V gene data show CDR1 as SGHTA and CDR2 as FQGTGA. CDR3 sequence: CASSLAGGYGYTF. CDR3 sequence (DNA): TGTGCCAGCAGTTTAGCCGGGGGCTATGGCTACACCTTC. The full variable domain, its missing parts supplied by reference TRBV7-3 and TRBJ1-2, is GAGVSQTPSNKVTEKGKYVELRCDPISGHTALYWYRQSLGQGPEFLIYFQGTGAADDSGLPNDRFFAVRPEGSVSTLKIQRTERGDSAVYLCASSLAGGYGYTFGSGTRLTVV.

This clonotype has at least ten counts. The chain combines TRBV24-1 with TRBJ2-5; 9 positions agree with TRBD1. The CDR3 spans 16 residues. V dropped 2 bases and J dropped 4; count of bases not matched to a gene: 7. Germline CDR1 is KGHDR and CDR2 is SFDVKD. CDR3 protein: CATSDSGQGRGETQYF. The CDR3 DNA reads TGTGCCACCAGTGATTCTGGACAGGGGCGAGGAGAGACCCAGTACTTC.

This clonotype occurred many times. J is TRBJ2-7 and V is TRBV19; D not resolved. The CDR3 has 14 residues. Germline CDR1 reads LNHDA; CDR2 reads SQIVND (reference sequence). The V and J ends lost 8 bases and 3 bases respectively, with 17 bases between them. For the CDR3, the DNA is TGTGCCAGTTCTAACAGTAGGGCTAGCTACGAGCAGTACTTC. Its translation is CASSNSRASYEQYF.

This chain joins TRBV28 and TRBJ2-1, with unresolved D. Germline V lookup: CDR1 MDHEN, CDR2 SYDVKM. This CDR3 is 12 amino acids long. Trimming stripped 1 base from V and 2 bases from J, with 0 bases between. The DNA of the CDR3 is TGTGCCAGCAGTTTATCCTACAATGAGCAGTTCTTC. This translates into CASSLSYNEQFF.

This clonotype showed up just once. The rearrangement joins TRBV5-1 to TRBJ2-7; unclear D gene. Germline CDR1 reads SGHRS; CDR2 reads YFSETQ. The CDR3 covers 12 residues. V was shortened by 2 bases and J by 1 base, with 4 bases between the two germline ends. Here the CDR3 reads CASSLPSYEQYF. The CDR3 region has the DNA TGCGCCAGCAGCTTACCATCCTACGAGCAGTACTTC.

CDR3 nucleotide sequence: TGTGCCAGCAGCTCCGGGAACTACAATGAGCAGTTCTTC. This encodes CASSSGNYNEQFF. The V and J genes are TRBV12-3 or TRBV12-4 and TRBJ2-1, with D perhaps matching TRBD2 (5 bases). The CDR3 totals 13 residues. V was shortened by 6 bases and J by 3 bases, with 9 bases between the two germline ends.